The 25 T cell receptor beta chains below all came from one sample that was sequenced in a study of low-dose radiotherapy and immunotherapy resistance in tumors. cDNA synthesis used a TRAV/TRBV-specific primer set for both chains. Using a constant-region primer together with a V-primer adapter, TCRs were subjected to 20 PCR cycles of amplification. TCRdb re-called the reads with MiXCR, one entry per CDR3 protein. This table holds tens of thousands of distinct CDR3 sequences, about 25% found once. Noted time point: before trial treatment. The sample was PBMCs, taken before treatment. Every receptor here comes from a male donor with rectosigmoid adenocarcinoma.

Of note for this clonotype: It is unclear where the CDR3 begins or ends on the DNA, so no DNA is shown, and the CDR3 is as TCRdb lists it. J is TRBJ2-2 and V is TRBV4-1; the table's D call TRBD1 went unverified against the DNA. The CDR3 comprises 15 residues, both ends counted. CDR1 MGHRA and CDR2 YSYEKL come from the germline V gene. CDR3 loop: CASSQGRVTGELFFF.

Points on this clonotype: Given a far larger clone just one base away, this is likely a sequencing read error. The V and J genes are TRBV27 and TRBJ1-1; 7 bases fit TRBD1. This CDR3 is built from 12 residues. Germline trimming cut 8 bases from V and 9 bases from J; bases unmatched to any gene: 9. CDR1 is MNHEY, CDR2 SMNVEV, per germline (reference sequence). Here the CDR3 reads CASSTRQGKAFF. The CDR3 nucleotides read TGTGCCAGCTCCACCCGACAGGGCAAAGCTTTCTTT.

The chain links TRBV4-3 to TRBJ2-7, with D unresolved. Trimming removed 0 bases at V and 3 bases at J, with 12 bases between. The length of the CDR3 is 15 residues. Germline-derived CDR1 and CDR2 are LGHNA and YSLEER. As DNA, the CDR3 is TGCGCCAGCAGCCAAGATGAATCAGGCTTCTACGAGCAGTACTTC. Residues: CASSQDESGFYEQYF.

This clonotype was observed many times. The chain links TRBV20-1 to TRBJ2-3, with D maybe TRBD1 (6 bases). V lost 4 bases, J lost 3 bases, and 14 bases lay in between. Germline lookup yields CDR1 DFQATT and CDR2 SNEGSKA (reference sequence). This CDR3 comprises 14 residues. The CDR3 DNA reads TGCAGTGCTACCCGACTAAGGGGGACAGATACGCAGTATTTT. Protein sequence: CSATRLRGTDTQYF.

This clonotype came up many times. This chain links TRBV19 with TRBJ2-7; 11 positions match TRBD2. With 6 bases clipped from V and 2 bases from J, the junction kept 3 bases outside the gene matches. There are 14 residues in the CDR3. From germline, CDR1 is LNHDA and CDR2 SQIVND (reference sequence). The CDR3 reads CASSPGLAAYEQYF. As DNA, the CDR3 is TGTGCCAGTAGCCCGGGACTAGCGGCCTACGAGCAGTACTTC.

Notes on this clonotype: A far larger clone is off by one base, so a read error is likely. The chain is built from TRBV20-1 and TRBJ2-1, with 9 bases matching TRBD1. Trimming removed 1 base from V and 10 bases from J; junction bases left unmatched: 5. Germline CDR1 is DFQATT and CDR2 is SNEGSKA (reference sequence). The CDR3 has 13 residues. The CDR3 region is CSARGDRESEQFF. CDR3 DNA sequence: TGCAGTGCTAGAGGGGACAGGGAGAGCGAGCAGTTCTTC.

The gene calls are TRBV11-2 and TRBJ1-3; D remains ambiguous. The CDR3 is made up of 14 amino acids. From germline, CDR1 is SGHAT and CDR2 FQNNGV. V dropped 2 bases and J dropped 0 bases, with 5 bases sitting between them. CDR3 region: CASSLRVSGNTIYF. CDR3 nucleotide sequence: TGTGCCAGCAGCTTAAGGGTCTCTGGAAACACCATATATTTT.

This clonotype was recorded many times. Compared with germline, one end of the junction differs, possibly owing to a read error. The chain recombines TRBV5-1 with TRBJ2-1; TRBD2 matches at 8 bases. Germline lookup yields CDR1 SGHRS and CDR2 YFSETQ. This CDR3 spans 13 amino acids. CDR3 nucleotides: TGCGCCAGCAGCTTCTCGGGGGAGTCGGGGGGGCTCTTC. Amino acids: CASSFSGESGGLF.

The chain employs TRBV28 and TRBJ2-1; 7 nucleotides align to TRBD1. V gave up 8 bases and J gave up 4 bases; unmatched junction bases: 11. The CDR3 sequence is 15 residues long. Germline CDR1 reads MDHEN; CDR2 reads SYDVKM. The CDR3 DNA reads TGTGCCAGCCTCCCAAGCCAGGGGGTGTACAATGAGCAGTTCTTC. Amino acids: CASLPSQGVYNEQFF.

This clonotype was counted between two and nine times. CDR3 protein: CASSGTGGDEQYF. In DNA, the CDR3 is TGTGCCAGCAGCGGGACAGGGGGCGACGAGCAGTACTTC. The rearrangement uses TRBV5-4 and TRBJ2-7, with 12 bases that match TRBD1. The ends lost 4 bases at V and 5 bases at J; junction bases unmatched: 1. The CDR3 length is 13 residues. Germline lookup yields CDR1 SGHNT and CDR2 YYREEE (reference sequence).

V gene TRBV5-3 combines with J gene TRBJ1-2, with D possibly TRBD1 on 5 matching bases. TRBV5-3 is reported as an ORF; its role is uncertain. The CDR3 has 12 amino acids. The germline V and J ends were trimmed by 8 bases and 3 bases, with 11 bases remaining between them. DNA of the CDR3: TGTGCCAGCAGATCACAGGACTATGGCTACACCTTC. Its protein product is CASRSQDYGYTF.

This clonotype was seen at least ten times. V and J are TRBV5-1 and TRBJ2-5, with 12 bases identical to TRBD1. CDR1 is SGHRS and CDR2 is YFSETQ in the germline V gene. V lost 0 bases, J lost 5 bases, and 5 bases stayed unmatched. This CDR3 contains 16 residues. This CDR3 reads CASSLEGTGGLETQYF. In DNA form, the CDR3 reads TGCGCCAGCAGCTTGGAGGGGACAGGGGGCCTCGAGACCCAGTACTTC.

The table lists this clonotype with many counts. V and J are TRBV5-6 and TRBJ1-2; D is unclear. The germline V gene has CDR1 SGHDT and CDR2 YYEEEE. V was trimmed by 3 bases and J by 4 bases, leaving 13 bases between them. There are 14 residues in the CDR3. The chain's CDR3 is CASSSLGLGYGYTF. The DNA of the CDR3 is TGTGCCAGCAGCTCCTTGGGCTTGGGCTATGGCTACACCTTC.

On this clonotype itself: It may be a read error: a sequence one base away is much more abundant. The chain uses TRBV6-8 and TRBJ2-5; the D is unclear. Per germline, CDR1 MNHGY and CDR2 SAAAGT. CDR3 length equals 11 residues. Trimming left V 6 bases short and J 5 bases short, with 7 bases between. CDR3 coding DNA: TGTGCCAGCAGCGAGAGGGAGACCCAGTACTTC. This sequence encodes CASSERETQYF.

The chain combines TRBV30 with TRBJ2-3, with D maybe TRBD2 (6 bases). Trimming pared 2 bases from V and 10 bases from J, leaving 16 bases between. In germline, CDR1 is GTSNPN, CDR2 SVGIG (reference sequence). The CDR3 is 13 residues long. The CDR3 sequence: CAWSKGGVGSQYF. In nucleotides, the CDR3 is TGTGCCTGGAGTAAGGGCGGGGTAGGTTCGCAGTATTTT.

This clonotype was observed at least ten times. The chain is built from TRBV7-2 and TRBJ2-5; D remains unclear. This CDR3 has 12 residues. CDR1 SGHTA and CDR2 FQGNSA come from the germline V gene. The ends were cut back, 2 bases at V and 0 bases at J, with 1 base in the middle. CDR3 in DNA: TGTGCCAGCAGCTTATACCAAGAGACCCAGTACTTC. This sequence encodes CASSLYQETQYF.

This clonotype was detected many times. The chain has TRBV6-2 or TRBV6-3 and TRBJ2-1; the D gene is possibly TRBD2 (7 bases). CDR1 is MNHEY, CDR2 SVGEGT, per germline. CDR3 length: 16 residues. V shed 4 bases and J shed 2 bases, with 15 bases lying between them. This CDR3 reads CASSLFGGATYNEQFF. The DNA of the CDR3 is TGTGCCAGCAGTTTGTTTGGGGGGGCTACCTACAATGAGCAGTTCTTC.

This clonotype showed up many times. The chain has TRBV3-1 and TRBJ1-5, with unresolved D. CDR1 and CDR2 from the germline V gene are LGHDT and YNNKEL (reference sequence). V was clipped by 0 bases and J by 5 bases, with 14 bases between them. This CDR3 spans 16 amino acids. CDR3 bases: TGTGCCAGCAGCCAAGATCCGGGCCGTCTCTATCAGCCCCAGCATTTT. Translation gives CASSQDPGRLYQPQHF.

This clonotype came up many times. V and J are TRBV7-2 and TRBJ2-3; 12 bases agree with TRBD2. This CDR3 comprises 15 residues. The germline V gene has CDR1 SGHTA and CDR2 FQGNSA. V was clipped by 3 bases and J by 5 bases; unmatched bases: 3. CDR3 in amino acids: CASSFPSGREDTQYF. CDR3 nucleotide sequence: TGTGCCAGCAGCTTCCCTAGCGGGAGGGAAGATACGCAGTATTTT. Full variable domain (remainder filled in from reference TRBV7-2 and TRBJ2-3): GAGVSQSPSNKVTEKGKDVELRCDPISGHTALYWYRQSLGQGLEFLIYFQGNSAPDKSGLPSDRFSAERTGGSVSTLTIQRTQQEDSAVYLCASSFPSGREDTQYFGPGTRLTVL.

This clonotype was seen at least ten times. The chain employs TRBV28 and TRBJ1-5; D is unresolved. Per germline, CDR1 MDHEN and CDR2 SYDVKM. CDR3 length equals 14 residues. With 2 bases removed from V and 3 bases from J, the gap between germline ends came to 8 bases. This CDR3 reads CASSLHMDNQPQHF. CDR3 DNA sequence: TGTGCCAGCAGTTTACACATGGACAATCAGCCCCAGCATTTT.

This clonotype was picked up many times. This chain links TRBV21-1 with TRBJ1-4. TRBV21-1 is an annotated pseudogene. CDR3 length: 16 amino acids. The DNA for the CDR3 is TGTGCCAGCAGCAAATCCCTAGGCGGGTTTAATGAAAAACTGTTTTTT. Its translation: CASSKSLGGFNEKLFF.

This clonotype has ten or more counts. The chain carries TRBV18 and TRBJ1-1; D is undetermined. V was trimmed by 0 bases and J by 2 bases, leaving 10 bases between them. The length of the CDR3 is 15 residues. From germline, CDR1 is KGHSH and CDR2 LQKENI. The CDR3 is CASSPPVGRNTEAFF. Here the CDR3 DNA reads TGTGCCAGCTCACCACCTGTGGGCCGAAACACTGAAGCTTTCTTT.

The V call is TRBV2, the J call TRBJ1-6, with D hard to call. CDR3 length: 13 residues. Germline lookup yields CDR1 SNHLY and CDR2 FYNNEI. V lost 4 bases to trimming and J lost 4 bases, with 5 bases between them. DNA of the CDR3: TGTGCCAGCAGTGCAGAGTATAATTCACCCCTCCACTTT. It codes for CASSAEYNSPLHF.

A remark on this clonotype: Only one base separates this from a far larger clonotype, so it likely reflects a read error. CDR3 coding DNA: TGTGCCAGCAGTTCGAGGCAGGGGCCTGGAAACACCATATATTTT. It yields the protein CASSSRQGPGNTIYF. The chain uses TRBV7-9 and TRBJ1-3; possible D gene TRBD1, 6 bases. V was trimmed by 6 bases and J by 2 bases, leaving 14 bases between them. This CDR3 is 15 amino acids long. CDR1 is SEHNR and CDR2 is FQNEAQ in the germline V gene (reference sequence).

A note on this clonotype: The junction departs from germline at one end; a sequencing error may be responsible. This chain uses TRBV5-8 with TRBJ1-5; TRBD1 might be the D (6 bases). The CDR3 is made up of 16 amino acids. Germline CDR1 SGHTS, CDR2 YDEGEE. CDR3 sequence reads: CVSSQVGAGANQPQHF. The CDR3 DNA follows: TGTGTCAGCAGCCAGGTGGGGGCAGGGGCGAATCAGCCCCAGCATTTT.